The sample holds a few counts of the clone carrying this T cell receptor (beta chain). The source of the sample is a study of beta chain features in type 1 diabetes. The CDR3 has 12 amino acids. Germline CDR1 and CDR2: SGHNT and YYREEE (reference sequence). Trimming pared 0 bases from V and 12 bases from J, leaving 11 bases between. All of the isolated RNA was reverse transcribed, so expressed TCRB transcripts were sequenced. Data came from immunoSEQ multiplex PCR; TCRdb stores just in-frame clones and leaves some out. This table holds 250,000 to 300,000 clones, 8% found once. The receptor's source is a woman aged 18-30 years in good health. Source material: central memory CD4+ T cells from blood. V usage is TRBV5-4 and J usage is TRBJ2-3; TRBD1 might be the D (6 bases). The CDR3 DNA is TGTGCCAGCAGCTTGGGGGAAGGGACACAGTATTTT. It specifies CASSLGEGTQYF.